This is a list of T cell receptor beta chains from one sample in a study of esophageal squamous cell carcinoma under preoperative chemotherapy. TCRdb redid the calling of the PCR reads with MiXCR, one entry per CDR3 protein. The table records roughly 32,000 distinct CDR3 sequences, roughly 52% of them present only once. This sample was gathered from a patient given preoperative chemotherapy. Receptor source: a human donor with esophageal squamous cell carcinoma. The donor label of this sample is uncertain. Both conserved end residues are part of each CDR3.

V: TRBV7-8
J: -
CDR3: CASSVHPRDGDTGAQYF

V: TRBV7-8
J: -
CDR3: CARRLYGTGKNIQFF

V: TRBV7-2
J: TRBJ2-5
CDR3: CASSLAPGDEQYF

V: TRBV27
J: TRBJ2-5
CDR3: CASSLRQGIGEQYF

V: TRBV7-7
J: TRBJ2-1
CDR3: CASSLVPGREQFF

V: TRBV20-1
J: TRBJ2-1
CDR3: CSARDIRTSKNEQFF

V: TRBV6-2/TRBV6-3
J: TRBJ2-3
CDR3: CASRDGGGANKASDTQYF

V: TRBV7-9
J: TRBJ2-3
CDR3: CVMGLGEVRTDTQYF

V: TRBV12-3/TRBV12-4
J: TRBJ1-4
CDR3: CASSLVQATNEKLFF

V: TRBV12-3/TRBV12-4
J: TRBJ2-4
CDR3: CACTSAGAQDTQYF

V: TRBV15
J: TRBJ2-1
CDR3: CATSRSSGYNEQFF

V: TRBV5-8
J: TRBJ2-2
CDR3: CASSLELGNTGELFF

V: TRBV7-2
J: TRBJ2-2
CDR3: CASTTSGTNTEKQFF

V: TRBV11-1
J: TRBJ1-1
CDR3: CASSLVFWPQGTEAFF

V: TRBV5-1
J: TRBJ2-3
CDR3: CASRSGTADTQYF

V: TRBV14
J: TRBJ2-1
CDR3: CASSPYTRFSYNEQFF

V: TRBV20-1
J: TRBJ2-5
CDR3: CSANRESQETQYF

V: TRBV10-1
J: TRBJ2-1
CDR3: CASSSGQGDYNEQFF

V: TRBV7-9
J: TRBJ2-5
CDR3: CASSARPGSGGAGPETQYF

V: TRBV6-1
J: TRBJ2-4
CDR3: CASSESGRSDKNTQYF

V: TRBV7-3
J: TRBJ2-5
CDR3: CASSSRPGGGDQETQYF

V: TRBV7-2
J: TRBJ2-7
CDR3: CASSLGGGGGAYEQYF

V: TRBV18
J: TRBJ2-5
CDR3: CASSPSSAQETQYF

V: TRBV6-1
J: TRBJ2-7
CDR3: CASSEASGLYEQYF

V: TRBV10-3
J: -
CDR3: CAISDSLQDLETQYF

V: TRBV7-6
J: TRBJ2-4
CDR3: CGRGLGAGLGGGDKDIQYF

V: TRBV7-7
J: TRBJ2-1
CDR3: CASSLDRAGAGEQFF

V: TRBV11-2
J: TRBJ2-4
CDR3: CASSLGWGTKNIQYF

V: TRBV7-6
J: TRBJ2-3
CDR3: CASRRVPGANIQYF

V: TRBV7-8
J: TRBJ2-5
CDR3: CASSGTGETQYF

V: TRBV10-3
J: TRBJ2-3
CDR3: CAITRDRGSTDTQYF

V: TRBV12-3/TRBV12-4
J: TRBJ2-1
CDR3: CAGLSPGDQEIQFF

V: TRBV7-9
J: TRBJ2-1
CDR3: CASSHQSGYQETQFF

V: TRBV19
J: TRBJ2-1
CDR3: CASSIGGRPSQEQFF

V: TRBV7-9
J: TRBJ2-7
CDR3: CASSLTGGDGYEQYF

V: TRBV10-3
J: -
CDR3: CAISVGQEDEQYF

V: TRBV10-3
J: TRBJ1-1
CDR3: CAIQDYGRSEAFF

V: TRBV14
J: TRBJ1-2
CDR3: CASSQEQGHGYTF

V: TRBV7-6
J: TRBJ2-4
CDR3: CASRVTGRGAKDTQYF

V: TRBV6-5
J: TRBJ2-3
CDR3: CASSYAAASTDTQYF

V: TRBV7-2
J: TRBJ2-1
CDR3: CASSFRVGTKGQNEQFF

V: TRBV7-2
J: TRBJ2-2
CDR3: CASSPGGRKGTGELFF

V: TRBV19
J: -
CDR3: CATWDRGYEQYF

V: TRBV7-8
J: TRBJ2-5
CDR3: CASSFVTSPLGEQYF

V: TRBV7-8
J: TRBJ2-6
CDR3: CASSLDITGANVLTF

V: TRBV11-3
J: TRBJ2-3
CDR3: CASSLEGETGTPEDMQYF

V: TRBV27
J: TRBJ2-1
CDR3: CASSLQGEETQFF